This T cell receptor (beta chain) appears in the sequencing data of a study of T cell responses to AZD1222 COVID-19 vaccine. For the study at large: It was second doses at about 4 or about 12 weeks that were pooled. Study results and limitations: Donors were mostly white British, more females; clonal diversity possibly underestimated. There were repertoire samples only from the period after the peak T cell response.

The germline V gene has CDR1 SNHLY and CDR2 FYNNEI. The V gene lost 8 bases and the J gene lost 7 bases, with 20 bases spanning the gap. CDR3 length: 15 amino acids. Clones were read by immunoSEQ multiplex PCR, and TCRdb kept only the in-frame ones, dropping some. The table lists tens of thousands of clones, roughly 90% of them singletons. About this clone: Its antigen is still unknown.

The gene calls are TRBV2 and TRBJ1-4; tentative D call: TRBD1 (6 bases). The sample in question was peripheral blood, obtained on day 0 of AZD1222 vaccination. This receptor was identified in an adult in good health. In DNA, the CDR3 is TGTGCCAGCTCTCGTCGGGGGGCGGAAGGTGAAAAACTGTTTTTT. Amino acids: CASSRRGAEGEKLFF. Full variable domain (outside the CDR3, taken from reference TRBV2 and TRBJ1-4): EPEVTQTPSHQVTQMGQEVILRCVPISNHLYFYWYRQILGQKVEFLVSFYNNEISEKSEIFDDQFSVERPDGSNFTLKIRSTKLEDSAMYFCASSRRGAEGEKLFFGSGTQLSVL.